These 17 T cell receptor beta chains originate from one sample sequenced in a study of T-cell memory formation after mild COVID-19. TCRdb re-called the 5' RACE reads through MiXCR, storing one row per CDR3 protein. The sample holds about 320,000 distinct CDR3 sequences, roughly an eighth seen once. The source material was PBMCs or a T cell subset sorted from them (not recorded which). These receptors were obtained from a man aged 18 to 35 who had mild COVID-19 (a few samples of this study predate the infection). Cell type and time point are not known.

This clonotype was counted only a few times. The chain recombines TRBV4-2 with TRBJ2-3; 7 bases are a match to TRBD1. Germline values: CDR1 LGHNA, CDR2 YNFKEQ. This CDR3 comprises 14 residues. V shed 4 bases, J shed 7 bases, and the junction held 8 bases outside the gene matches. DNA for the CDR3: TGTGCCAGCAGCCGGGACAGAACTGCGAATACGCAGTATTTT. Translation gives CASSRDRTANTQYF.

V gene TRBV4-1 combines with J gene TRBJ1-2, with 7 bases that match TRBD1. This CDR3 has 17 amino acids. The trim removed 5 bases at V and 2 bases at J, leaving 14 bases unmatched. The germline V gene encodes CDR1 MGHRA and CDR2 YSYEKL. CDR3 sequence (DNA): TGCGCCAGCAGCTCCGCGGTACCGGGGACAGAGAACTATGGCTACACCTTC. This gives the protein CASSSAVPGTENYGYTF.

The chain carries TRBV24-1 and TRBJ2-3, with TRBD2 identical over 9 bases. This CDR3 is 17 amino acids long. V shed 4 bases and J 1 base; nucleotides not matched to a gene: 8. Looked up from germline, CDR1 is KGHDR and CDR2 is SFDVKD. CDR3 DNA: TGTGCCACCAGTGACCCCGACTTAGCGGGGGGCACAGATACGCAGTATTTT. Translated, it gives CATSDPDLAGGTDTQYF.

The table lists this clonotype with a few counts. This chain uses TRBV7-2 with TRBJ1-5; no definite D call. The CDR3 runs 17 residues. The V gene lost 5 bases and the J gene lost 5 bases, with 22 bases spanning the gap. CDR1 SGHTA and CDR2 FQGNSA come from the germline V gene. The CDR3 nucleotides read TGTGCCAGCAGCCCCACCCCCTTGGCAGCATACTATCAGCCCCAGCATTTT. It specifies CASSPTPLAAYYQPQHF.

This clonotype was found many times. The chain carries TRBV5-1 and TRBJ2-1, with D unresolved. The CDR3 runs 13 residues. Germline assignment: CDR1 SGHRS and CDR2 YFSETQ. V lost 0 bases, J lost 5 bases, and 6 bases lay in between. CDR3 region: CASSLEPNNEQFF. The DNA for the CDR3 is TGCGCCAGCAGCTTGGAGCCAAACAATGAGCAGTTCTTC.

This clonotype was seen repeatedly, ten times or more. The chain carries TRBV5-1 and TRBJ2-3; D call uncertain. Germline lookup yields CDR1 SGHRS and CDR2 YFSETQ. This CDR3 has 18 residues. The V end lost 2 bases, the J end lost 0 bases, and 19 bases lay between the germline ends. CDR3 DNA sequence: TGCGCCAGCAGCTTTTTACTCGCGGACCCCTCAAGCACAGATACGCAGTATTTT. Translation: CASSFLLADPSSTDTQYF.

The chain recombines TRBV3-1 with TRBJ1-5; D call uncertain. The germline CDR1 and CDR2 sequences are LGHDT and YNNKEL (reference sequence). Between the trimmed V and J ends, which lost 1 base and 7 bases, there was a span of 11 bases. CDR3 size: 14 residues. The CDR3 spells CASSQGMGSQPQHF. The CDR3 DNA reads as TGTGCCAGCAGCCAAGGGATGGGAAGCCAGCCCCAGCATTTT.

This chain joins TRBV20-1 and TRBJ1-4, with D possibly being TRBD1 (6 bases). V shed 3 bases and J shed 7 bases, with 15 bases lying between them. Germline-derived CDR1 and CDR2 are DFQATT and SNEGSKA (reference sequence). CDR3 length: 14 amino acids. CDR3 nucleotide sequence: TGCAGTGCTAGTTTTAGGGAGGGGGGTGAAAAACTGTTTTTT. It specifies CSASFREGGEKLFF.

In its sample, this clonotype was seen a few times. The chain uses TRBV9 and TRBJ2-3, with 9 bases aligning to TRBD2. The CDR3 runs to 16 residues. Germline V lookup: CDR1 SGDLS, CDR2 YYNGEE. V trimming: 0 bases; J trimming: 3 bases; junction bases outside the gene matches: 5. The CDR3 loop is CASSVGASGVTDTQYF. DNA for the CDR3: TGTGCCAGCAGCGTAGGGGCTAGCGGGGTGACAGATACGCAGTATTTT. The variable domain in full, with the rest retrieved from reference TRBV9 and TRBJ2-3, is DSGVTQTPKHLITATGQRVTLRCSPRSGDLSVYWYQQSLDQGLQFLIQYYNGEERAKGNILERFSAQQFPDLHSELNLSSLELGDSALYFCASSVGASGVTDTQYFGPGTRLTVL.

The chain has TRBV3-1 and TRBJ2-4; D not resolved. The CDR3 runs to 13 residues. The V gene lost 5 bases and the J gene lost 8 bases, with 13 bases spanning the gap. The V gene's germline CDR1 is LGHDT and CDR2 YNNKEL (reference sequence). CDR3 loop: CASSARAVDIQYF. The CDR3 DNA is TGTGCCAGCAGCGCTAGGGCGGTAGACATTCAGTACTTC. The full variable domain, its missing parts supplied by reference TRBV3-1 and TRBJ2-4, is DTAVSQTPKYLVTQMGNDKSIKCEQNLGHDTMYWYKQDSKKFLKIMFSYNNKELIINETVPNRFSPKSPDKAHLNLHINSLELGDSAVYFCASSARAVDIQYFGAGTRLSVL.

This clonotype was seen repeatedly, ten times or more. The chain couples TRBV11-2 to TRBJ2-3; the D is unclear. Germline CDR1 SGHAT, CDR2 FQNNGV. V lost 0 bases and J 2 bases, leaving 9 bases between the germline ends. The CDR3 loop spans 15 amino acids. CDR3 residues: CASSLDRVFTDTQYF. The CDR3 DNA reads TGTGCCAGCAGCTTAGACCGAGTATTCACAGATACGCAGTATTTT. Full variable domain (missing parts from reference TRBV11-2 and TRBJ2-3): EAGVAQSPRYKIIEKRQSVAFWCNPISGHATLYWYQQILGQGPKLLIQFQNNGVVDDSQLPKDRFSAERLKGVDSTLKIQPAKLEDSAVYLCASSLDRVFTDTQYFGPGTRLTVL.

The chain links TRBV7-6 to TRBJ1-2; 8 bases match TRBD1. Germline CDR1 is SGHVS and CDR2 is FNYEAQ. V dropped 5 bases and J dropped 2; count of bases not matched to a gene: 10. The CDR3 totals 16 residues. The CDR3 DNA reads TGTGCCAGCAGCCTAGGACAGGGCACGGGGAACTATGGCTACACCTTC. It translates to CASSLGQGTGNYGYTF.

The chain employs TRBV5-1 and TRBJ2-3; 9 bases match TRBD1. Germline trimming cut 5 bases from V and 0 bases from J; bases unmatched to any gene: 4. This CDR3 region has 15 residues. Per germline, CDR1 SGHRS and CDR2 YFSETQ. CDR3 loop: CASRDRGDSTDTQYF. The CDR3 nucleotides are TGCGCCAGCAGGGACAGGGGCGATAGCACAGATACGCAGTATTTT.

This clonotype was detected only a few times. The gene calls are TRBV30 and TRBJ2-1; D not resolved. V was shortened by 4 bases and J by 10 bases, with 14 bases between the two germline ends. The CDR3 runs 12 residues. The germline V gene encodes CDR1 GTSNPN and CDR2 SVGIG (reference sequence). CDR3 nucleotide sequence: TGTGCCTGGAACCCACAGTCTGTGGAGCAGTTCTTC. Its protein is CAWNPQSVEQFF.

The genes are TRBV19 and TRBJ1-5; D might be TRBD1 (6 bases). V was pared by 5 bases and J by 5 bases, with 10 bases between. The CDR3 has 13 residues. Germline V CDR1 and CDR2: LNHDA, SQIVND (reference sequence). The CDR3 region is CASSWGAYQPQHF. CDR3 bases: TGTGCCAGTAGTTGGGGGGCCTATCAGCCCCAGCATTTT.

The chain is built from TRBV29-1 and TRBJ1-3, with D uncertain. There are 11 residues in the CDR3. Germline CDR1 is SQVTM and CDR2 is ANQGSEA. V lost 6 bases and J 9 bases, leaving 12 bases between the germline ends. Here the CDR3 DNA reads TGCAGCGTCCCGATAGGCCGCACCATATATTTT. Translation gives CSVPIGRTIYF.

The CDR3 nucleotides are TGTGCCAGCAGTGGAGGACAGGGGTTTCCCTACGAGCAGTACGTC. Its protein product is CASSGGQGFPYEQYV. This rearrangement joins TRBV6-1 to TRBJ2-7; 9 nucleotides match TRBD1. Germline values: CDR1 MNHNS, CDR2 SASEGT. The junction had 6 bases not matched to a gene; V was cut back by 4 bases and J by 2 bases. The CDR3 length is 15 residues.